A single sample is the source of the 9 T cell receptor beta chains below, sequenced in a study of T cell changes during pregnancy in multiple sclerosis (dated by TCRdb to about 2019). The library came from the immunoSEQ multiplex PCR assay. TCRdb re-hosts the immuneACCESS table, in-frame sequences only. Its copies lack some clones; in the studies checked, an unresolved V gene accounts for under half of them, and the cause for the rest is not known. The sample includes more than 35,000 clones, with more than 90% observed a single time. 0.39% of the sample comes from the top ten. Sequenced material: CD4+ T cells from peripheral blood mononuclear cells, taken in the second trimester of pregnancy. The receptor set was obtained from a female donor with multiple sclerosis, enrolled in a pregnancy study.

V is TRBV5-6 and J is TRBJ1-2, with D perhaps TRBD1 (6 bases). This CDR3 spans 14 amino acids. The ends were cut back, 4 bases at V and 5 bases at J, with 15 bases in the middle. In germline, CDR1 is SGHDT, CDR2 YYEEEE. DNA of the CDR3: TGTGCCAGCAGCCCCCCGGACAGCTCATATGGCTACACCTTC. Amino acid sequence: CASSPPDSSYGYTF.

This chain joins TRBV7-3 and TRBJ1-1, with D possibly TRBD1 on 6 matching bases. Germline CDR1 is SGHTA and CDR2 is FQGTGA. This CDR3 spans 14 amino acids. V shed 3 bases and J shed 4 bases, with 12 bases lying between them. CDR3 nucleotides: TGTGCCAGCAGCTTTAAGGGGGGGGGCACTGAAGCTTTCTTT. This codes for CASSFKGGGTEAFF. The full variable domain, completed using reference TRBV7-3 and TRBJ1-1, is GAGVSQTPSNKVTEKGKYVELRCDPISGHTALYWYRQSLGQGPEFLIYFQGTGAADDSGLPNDRFFAVRPEGSVSTLKIQRTERGDSAVYLCASSFKGGGTEAFFGQGTRLTVV.

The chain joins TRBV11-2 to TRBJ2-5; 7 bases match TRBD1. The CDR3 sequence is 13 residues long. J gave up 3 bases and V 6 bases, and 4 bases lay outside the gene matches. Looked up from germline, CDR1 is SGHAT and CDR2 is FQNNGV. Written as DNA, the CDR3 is TGTGCCAGCAGGTTGACAGGGAAAGAGACCCAGTACTTC. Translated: CASRLTGKETQYF.

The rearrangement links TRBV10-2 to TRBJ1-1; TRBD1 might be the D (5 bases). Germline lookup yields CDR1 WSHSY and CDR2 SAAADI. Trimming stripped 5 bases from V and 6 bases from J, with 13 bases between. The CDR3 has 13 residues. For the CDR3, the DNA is TGCGCCAGCAGTTTGGGGGGAGGTGCTGAAGCTTTCTTT. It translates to CASSLGGGAEAFF.

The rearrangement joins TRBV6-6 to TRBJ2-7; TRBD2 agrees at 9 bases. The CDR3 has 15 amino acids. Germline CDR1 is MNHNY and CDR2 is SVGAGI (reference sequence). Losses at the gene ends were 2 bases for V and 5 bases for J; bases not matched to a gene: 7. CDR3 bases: TGTGCCAGCAGTTACGGGGCGGGGGGGCAGGACGAGCAGTACTTC. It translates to CASSYGAGGQDEQYF.

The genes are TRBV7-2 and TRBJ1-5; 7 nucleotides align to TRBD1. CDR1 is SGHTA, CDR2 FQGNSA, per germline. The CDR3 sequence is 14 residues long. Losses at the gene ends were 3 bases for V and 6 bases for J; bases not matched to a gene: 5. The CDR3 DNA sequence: TGTGCCAGCAGCTTCAAACAGGGGTCTCAGCCCCAGCATTTT. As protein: CASSFKQGSQPQHF.

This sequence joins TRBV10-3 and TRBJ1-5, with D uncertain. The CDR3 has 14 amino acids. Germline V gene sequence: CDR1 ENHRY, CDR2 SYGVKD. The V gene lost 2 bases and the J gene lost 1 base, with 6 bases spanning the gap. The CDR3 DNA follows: TGTGCCATCAGTGAGCAGGCAAGCAATCAGCCCCAGCATTTT. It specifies CAISEQASNQPQHF.

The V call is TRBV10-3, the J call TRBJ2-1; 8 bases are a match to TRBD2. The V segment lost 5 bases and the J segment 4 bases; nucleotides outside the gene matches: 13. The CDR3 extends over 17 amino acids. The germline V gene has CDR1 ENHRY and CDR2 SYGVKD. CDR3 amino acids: CAISSLEHGGAYNEQFF. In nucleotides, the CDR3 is TGTGCCATCAGTAGCCTAGAGCACGGGGGGGCATACAATGAGCAGTTCTTC.

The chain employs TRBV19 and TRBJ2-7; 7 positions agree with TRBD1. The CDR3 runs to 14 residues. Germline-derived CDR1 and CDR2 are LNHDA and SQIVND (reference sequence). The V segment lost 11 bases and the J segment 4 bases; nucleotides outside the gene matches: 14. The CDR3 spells CARQRRTGTYEQYF. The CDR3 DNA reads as TGTGCCCGCCAAAGGAGGACAGGTACATACGAGCAGTACTTC.